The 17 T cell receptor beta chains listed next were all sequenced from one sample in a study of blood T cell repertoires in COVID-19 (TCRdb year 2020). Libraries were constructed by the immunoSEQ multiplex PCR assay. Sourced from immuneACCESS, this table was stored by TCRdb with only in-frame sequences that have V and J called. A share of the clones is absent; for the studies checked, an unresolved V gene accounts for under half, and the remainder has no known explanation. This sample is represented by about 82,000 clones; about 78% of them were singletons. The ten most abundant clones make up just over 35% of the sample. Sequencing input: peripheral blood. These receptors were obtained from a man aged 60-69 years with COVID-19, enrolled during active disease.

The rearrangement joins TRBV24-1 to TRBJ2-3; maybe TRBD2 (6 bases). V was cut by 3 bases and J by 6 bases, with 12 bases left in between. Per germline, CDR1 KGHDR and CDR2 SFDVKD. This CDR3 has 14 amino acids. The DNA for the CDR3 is TGTGCCACCAGTGATACGGGAGTAGGCGATACGCAGTATTTT. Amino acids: CATSDTGVGDTQYF.

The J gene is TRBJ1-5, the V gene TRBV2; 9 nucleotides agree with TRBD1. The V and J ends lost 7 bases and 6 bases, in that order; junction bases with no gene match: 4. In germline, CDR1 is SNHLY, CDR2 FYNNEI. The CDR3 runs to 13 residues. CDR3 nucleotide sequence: TGTGCCAGCAAAGGACAGGGGTTTCAGCCCCAGCATTTT. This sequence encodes CASKGQGFQPQHF.

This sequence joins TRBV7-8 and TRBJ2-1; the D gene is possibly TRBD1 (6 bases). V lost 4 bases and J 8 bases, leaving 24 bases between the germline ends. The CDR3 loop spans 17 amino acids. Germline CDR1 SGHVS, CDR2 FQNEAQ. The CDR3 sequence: CASSSPLGAPLSDEQFF. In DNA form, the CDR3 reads TGTGCCAGCAGCTCACCGTTGGGGGCTCCGCTCTCAGATGAGCAGTTCTTC.

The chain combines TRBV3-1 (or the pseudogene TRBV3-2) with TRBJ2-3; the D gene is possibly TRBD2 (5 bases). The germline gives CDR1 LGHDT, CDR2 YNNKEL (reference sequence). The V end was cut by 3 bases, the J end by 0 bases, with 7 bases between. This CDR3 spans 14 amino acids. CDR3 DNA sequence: TGTGCCAGCAGCCACGGGATGAGCACAGATACGCAGTATTTT. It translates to CASSHGMSTDTQYF.

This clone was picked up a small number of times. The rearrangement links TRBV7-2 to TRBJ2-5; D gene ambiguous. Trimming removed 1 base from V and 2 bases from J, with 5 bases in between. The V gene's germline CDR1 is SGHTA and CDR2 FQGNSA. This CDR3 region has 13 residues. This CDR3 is CASSLGVQETQYF. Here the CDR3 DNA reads TGTGCCAGCAGCTTAGGAGTACAAGAGACCCAGTACTTC.

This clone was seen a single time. CDR3 nucleotide sequence: TGTGCCAGCTCACCACCGACTGGAGGCACTGAAGCTTTCTTT. It codes for CASSPPTGGTEAFF. This chain uses TRBV18 with TRBJ1-1; D ambiguous. V was clipped by 0 bases and J by 4 bases, with 9 bases between them. The CDR3 is made up of 14 amino acids. The germline gives CDR1 KGHSH, CDR2 LQKENI.

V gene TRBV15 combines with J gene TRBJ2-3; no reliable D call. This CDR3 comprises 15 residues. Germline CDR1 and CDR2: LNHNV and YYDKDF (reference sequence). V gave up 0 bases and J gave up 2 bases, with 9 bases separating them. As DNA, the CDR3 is TGTGCCACCAGCAGAGATCCCTTTTACACAGATACGCAGTATTTT. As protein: CATSRDPFYTDTQYF.

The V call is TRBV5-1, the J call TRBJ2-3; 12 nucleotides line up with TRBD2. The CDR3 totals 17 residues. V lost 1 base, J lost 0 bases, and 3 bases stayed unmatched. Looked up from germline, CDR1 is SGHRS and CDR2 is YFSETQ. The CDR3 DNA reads TGCGCCAGCAGCTTGACTAGCGGGGGGTTTAGCACAGATACGCAGTATTTT. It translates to CASSLTSGGFSTDTQYF.

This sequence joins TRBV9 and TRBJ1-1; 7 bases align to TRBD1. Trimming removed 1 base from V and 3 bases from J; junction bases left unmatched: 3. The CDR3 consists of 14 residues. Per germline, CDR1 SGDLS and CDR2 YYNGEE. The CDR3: CASSVRDRYTEAFF. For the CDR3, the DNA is TGTGCCAGCAGCGTACGGGACAGATACACTGAAGCTTTCTTT. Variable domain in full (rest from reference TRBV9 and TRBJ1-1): DSGVTQTPKHLITATGQRVTLRCSPRSGDLSVYWYQQSLDQGLQFLIQYYNGEERAKGNILERFSAQQFPDLHSELNLSSLELGDSALYFCASSVRDRYTEAFFGQGTRLTVV.

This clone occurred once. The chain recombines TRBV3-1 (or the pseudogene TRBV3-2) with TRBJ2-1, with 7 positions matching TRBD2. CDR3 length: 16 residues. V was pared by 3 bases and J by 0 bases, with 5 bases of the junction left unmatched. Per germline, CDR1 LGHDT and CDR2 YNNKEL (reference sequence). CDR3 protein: CASSHERGLSYNEQFF. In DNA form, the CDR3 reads TGTGCCAGCAGCCACGAGCGGGGTCTCTCCTACAATGAGCAGTTCTTC.

CDR3 region: CASSVDPSGAQTKNIQYF. CDR3 nucleotides: TGTGCCAGCAGCGTAGATCCCTCAGGGGCTCAGACCAAAAACATTCAGTACTTC. J is TRBJ2-4 and V is TRBV9; the D gene is possibly TRBD1 (6 bases). V dropped 0 bases and J dropped 2 bases, with 18 bases sitting between them. The CDR3 loop spans 18 amino acids. Germline CDR1 is SGDLS and CDR2 is YYNGEE. The entire variable domain, with the rest obtained from reference TRBV9 and TRBJ2-4, is as follows: DSGVTQTPKHLITATGQRVTLRCSPRSGDLSVYWYQQSLDQGLQFLIQYYNGEERAKGNILERFSAQQFPDLHSELNLSSLELGDSALYFCASSVDPSGAQTKNIQYFGAGTRLSVL.

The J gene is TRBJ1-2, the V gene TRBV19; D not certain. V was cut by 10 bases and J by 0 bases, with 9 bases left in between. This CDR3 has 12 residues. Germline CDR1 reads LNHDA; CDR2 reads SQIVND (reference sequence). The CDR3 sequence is CATANSNYGYTF. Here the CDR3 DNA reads TGTGCCACCGCCAACTCTAACTATGGCTACACCTTC.

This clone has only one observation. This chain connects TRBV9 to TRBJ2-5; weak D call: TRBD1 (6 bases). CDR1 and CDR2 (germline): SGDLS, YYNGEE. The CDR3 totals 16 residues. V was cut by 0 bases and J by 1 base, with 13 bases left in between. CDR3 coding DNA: TGTGCCAGCAGCGTAGCTACGGAAGGGGGCCAAGAGACCCAGTACTTC. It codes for CASSVATEGGQETQYF.

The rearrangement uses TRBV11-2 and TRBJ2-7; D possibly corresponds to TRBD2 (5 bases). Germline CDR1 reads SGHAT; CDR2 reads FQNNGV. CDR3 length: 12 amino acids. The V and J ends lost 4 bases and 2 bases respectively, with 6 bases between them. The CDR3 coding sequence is TGTGCCAGCAGCTCGGGGACCTACGAGCAGTACTTC. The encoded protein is CASSSGTYEQYF. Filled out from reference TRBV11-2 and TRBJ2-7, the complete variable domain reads EAGVAQSPRYKIIEKRQSVAFWCNPISGHATLYWYQQILGQGPKLLIQFQNNGVVDDSQLPKDRFSAERLKGVDSTLKIQPAKLEDSAVYLCASSSGTYEQYFGPGTRLTVT.

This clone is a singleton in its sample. The DNA for the CDR3 is TGTGCCAGCAGCCAACTCCTAGCGGGGGGACAAGAGACCCAGTACTTC. Protein: CASSQLLAGGQETQYF. The chain links TRBV3-1 (or the pseudogene TRBV3-2) to TRBJ2-5; 11 bases line up with TRBD2. CDR3 length: 16 residues. Germline CDR1 LGHDT, CDR2 YNNKEL (reference sequence). V trimming: 2 bases; J trimming: 2 bases; junction bases outside the gene matches: 4.

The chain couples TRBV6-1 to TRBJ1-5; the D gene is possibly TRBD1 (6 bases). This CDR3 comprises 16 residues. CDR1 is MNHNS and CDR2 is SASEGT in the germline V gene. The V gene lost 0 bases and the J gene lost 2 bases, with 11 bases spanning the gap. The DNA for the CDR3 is TGTGCCAGCAGTGAAGCGGGGGCCCTGGGCAATCAGCCCCAGCATTTT. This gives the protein CASSEAGALGNQPQHF.

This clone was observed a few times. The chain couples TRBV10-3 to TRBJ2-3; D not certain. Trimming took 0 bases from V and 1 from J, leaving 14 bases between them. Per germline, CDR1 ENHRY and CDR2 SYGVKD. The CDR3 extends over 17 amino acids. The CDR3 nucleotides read TGTGCCATCAGTGAGTCGGTGCAGTTCGCTGGCACAGATACGCAGTATTTT. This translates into CAISESVQFAGTDTQYF.